The 22 T cell receptor beta chains in this list originate from one sample, sequenced in a study of regulatory T cells in long-lasting Graves disease. Stated time point: newly diagnosed GD, antithyroid drugs for less than 3 months. RNA extracted from PBMCs served as the sequencing template. Building the TCR beta libraries relied on iRepertoire HTBI primers, and CDR3 regions underwent Arm-PCR. TCRdb reanalysed the multiplex PCR reads using MiXCR and keeps one entry per CDR3 protein. The table shows roughly 610,000 distinct CDR3 sequences, with around 16% occurring only once. This same sample was also taken into another study, of T cells in Graves' hyperthyroidism and ophthalmopathy.

Sequenced here: peripheral blood mononuclear cells (PBMCs), sampled at new diagnosis, from a patient treated with antithyroid drugs. The source is a man aged 18 to 29 with Graves disease.

This clonotype was seen ten or more times. The rearrangement links TRBV6-1 to TRBJ2-3; 10 bases line up with TRBD2. V trimming: 6 bases; J trimming: 0 bases; junction bases outside the gene matches: 15. There are 19 residues in the CDR3. The germline CDR1 and CDR2 sequences are MNHNS and SASEGT. CDR3 loop: CASSPTPRLAGYSTDTQYF. CDR3 coding DNA: TGTGCCAGCAGCCCAACCCCCCGACTAGCGGGTTATAGCACAGATACGCAGTATTTT.

This clonotype has only a few counts. The chain couples TRBV6-1 to TRBJ2-7; 9 bases map to TRBD2. V gave up 10 bases and J gave up 6 bases; unmatched junction bases: 19. Germline V gives CDR1 MNHNS, CDR2 SASEGT. The CDR3 is 16 amino acids. As DNA, the CDR3 is TGTGCCACCAGCCCGCGAGTGACTAGCGGTCTCTCCGAGCAGTACTTC. Amino acids: CATSPRVTSGLSEQYF.

This clonotype was detected a few times. This chain joins TRBV29-1 and TRBJ1-2; the D is unclear. Germline CDR1 and CDR2: SQVTM and ANQGSEA. This CDR3 is built from 11 residues. Trimming removed 8 bases at V and 3 bases at J, with 10 bases between. For the CDR3, the DNA is TGCAGCCGTCACAGCTACTATGGCTACACCTTC. Amino acid sequence: CSRHSYYGYTF. Variable domain in full (rest from reference TRBV29-1 and TRBJ1-2): SAVISQKPSRDICQRGTSLTIQCQVDSQVTMMFWYRQQPGQSLTLIATANQGSEATYESGFVIDKFPISRPNLTFSTLTVSNMSPEDSSIYLCSRHSYYGYTFGSGTRLTVV.

About this clonotype itself: A much bigger clone sits one base away, suggesting this may be a read error. This chain uses TRBV15 with TRBJ2-5, with 7 positions matching TRBD2. This CDR3 region has 16 residues. Per germline, CDR1 LNHNV and CDR2 YYDKDF (reference sequence). The junction had 9 bases not matched to a gene; V was cut back by 1 base and J by 4 bases. Written as DNA, the CDR3 is TGTGCCACCAGCAGAGGGGGACCAGGCGGGGGAGAGACCCAGTACTTC. It specifies CATSRGGPGGGETQYF.

This clonotype was recorded many times. This sequence joins TRBV29-1 and TRBJ1-6; TRBD1 aligns across 7 bases. The CDR3 runs 13 residues. With 4 bases clipped from V and 6 bases from J, the junction kept 3 bases outside the gene matches. Germline V gene lookup returns CDR1 SQVTM and CDR2 ANQGSEA. CDR3 residues: CSVVTGLNSPLHF. The CDR3 nucleotides read TGCAGCGTTGTGACAGGGCTTAATTCACCCCTCCACTTT.

J is TRBJ2-5 and V is TRBV4-1, with TRBD2 matching 9 bases. V lost 0 bases, J lost 5 bases, and 7 bases stayed unmatched. Germline lookup yields CDR1 MGHRA and CDR2 YSYEKL. The CDR3 loop spans 16 amino acids. Written as DNA, the CDR3 is TGCGCCAGCAGCCAAGATAGGCTAGCGGGAAGGGAGACCCAGTACTTC. Translated, it gives CASSQDRLAGRETQYF.

The V call is TRBV2, the J call TRBJ2-1; the match to TRBD2 covers 10 bases. With 6 bases clipped from V and 11 bases from J, the junction kept 10 bases outside the gene matches. Germline V gives CDR1 SNHLY, CDR2 FYNNEI. The CDR3 has 14 amino acids. CDR3 in DNA: TGTGCCAGCAGGCCCAGCGGGAGGGGCGCCAAGCAGTTCTTC. It encodes CASRPSGRGAKQFF. Using reference TRBV2 and TRBJ2-1 for the parts outside the CDR3, the full variable domain is EPEVTQTPSHQVTQMGQEVILRCVPISNHLYFYWYRQILGQKVEFLVSFYNNEISEKSEIFDDQFSVERPDGSNFTLKIRSTKLEDSAMYFCASRPSGRGAKQFFGPGTRLTVL.

At least ten counts were recorded for this clonotype. This chain links TRBV20-1 with TRBJ1-1, with D unclear. From germline, CDR1 is DFQATT and CDR2 SNEGSKA (reference sequence). This CDR3 has 14 amino acids. Trimming pared 0 bases from V and 4 bases from J, leaving 12 bases between. The CDR3 is CSARDQSPRTEAFF. In nucleotides, the CDR3 is TGCAGTGCTAGAGATCAGAGCCCCCGCACTGAAGCTTTCTTT.

As regards this clonotype: A read error may be the cause here, since a much bigger clone is one base away. J is TRBJ2-1 and V is TRBV5-6; maybe TRBD2 (6 bases). Germline V gene sequence: CDR1 SGHDT, CDR2 YYEEEE. The CDR3 loop spans 16 amino acids. The CDR3 sequence: CASSLSGGGYYNEQSF. CDR3 nucleotide sequence: TGTGCCAGCAGCTTGTCCGGCGGAGGGTACTACAATGAGCAGTCCTTC.

This clonotype showed up many times. One end of the junction does not line up with germline, which may come from a read error. V usage is TRBV5-1 and J usage is TRBJ2-2; D not certain. This CDR3 spans 15 amino acids. Germline CDR1 and CDR2: SGHRS and YFSETQ. The CDR3 DNA is TGTGCCAGCAGCTTAGAACTTCCGAACACCGGGGAGCTGTTTTTT. It encodes CASSLELPNTGELFF.

DNA of the CDR3: TGTGCCAGTAGCTCAACCGGGACCGTGAGGGAGCAGTACTTC. Encoded protein: CASSSTGTVREQYF. The chain recombines TRBV19 with TRBJ2-7; D may be TRBD1 or TRBD2 (5 bases each). Germline lookup yields CDR1 LNHDA and CDR2 SQIVND (reference sequence). V was clipped by 6 bases and J by 7 bases, with 19 bases between them. The CDR3 covers 14 residues.

This clonotype has a count of ten or more. The chain uses TRBV11-2 and TRBJ2-1, with D possibly being TRBD1 or TRBD2 (6 bases each). CDR1 and CDR2 (germline): SGHAT, FQNNGV. V lost 4 bases and J 2 bases, leaving 15 bases between the germline ends. This CDR3 comprises 16 residues. Written as DNA, the CDR3 is TGTGCCAGCAGCTGGACCGGGGGCGAGGCCTACAATGAGCAGTTCTTC. Residues: CASSWTGGEAYNEQFF.

The J gene is TRBJ2-1, the V gene TRBV11-2, with 7 nucleotides matching TRBD2. V shed 7 bases and J 8 bases; nucleotides not matched to a gene: 11. This CDR3 is built from 14 residues. Germline-derived CDR1 and CDR2 are SGHAT and FQNNGV. CDR3 sequence (DNA): TGTGCCAGCAACGTACGGGGGAGGGCCGATGAGCAGTTCTTC. Translation gives CASNVRGRADEQFF.

This clonotype was detected a few times. This chain uses TRBV4-1 with TRBJ2-1; D possibly corresponds to TRBD2 (5 bases). Deletions cut 5 bases from V and 1 base from J, with 12 bases between. The germline CDR1 and CDR2 sequences are MGHRA and YSYEKL. The CDR3 loop spans 15 amino acids. In DNA, the CDR3 is TGCGCCAGCAGCGCCGAGGGCCAGTCCTACAATGAGCAGTTCTTC. It codes for CASSAEGQSYNEQFF.

A word on this clonotype: The junction departs from germline at one end; a sequencing error may be responsible. This chain joins TRBV5-1 and TRBJ2-7; tentatively, D is TRBD2 (6 bases). CDR1 is SGHRS, CDR2 YFSETQ, per germline. The CDR3 sequence is 13 residues long. As DNA, the CDR3 is TGCGCCAGCAGCTCCCGACTGGACTACAAGCAGTACTTC. This gives the protein CASSSRLDYKQYF.

In this sample, this clonotype turned up many times. The rearrangement links TRBV27 to TRBJ2-7; D remains unclear. V lost 2 bases, J lost 1 base, and 6 bases lay in between. CDR3 length: 13 amino acids. Per the germline V gene, CDR1 is MNHEY and CDR2 is SMNVEV (reference sequence). The CDR3 spells CASSLRWSYEQYF. Written as DNA, the CDR3 is TGTGCCAGCAGTTTAAGGTGGTCCTACGAGCAGTACTTC.

V and J are TRBV3-1 and TRBJ2-2; D ambiguous. Germline assignment: CDR1 LGHDT and CDR2 YNNKEL (reference sequence). The CDR3 extends over 15 amino acids. V was trimmed by 2 bases and J by 6 bases, leaving 13 bases between them. In DNA, the CDR3 is TGTGCCAGCAGCCAAAGAGGCAGTTATTCCGGGGAGCTGTTTTTT. Its translation: CASSQRGSYSGELFF.

This clonotype was detected a few times. V and J are TRBV7-9 and TRBJ2-1; 12 bases are a match to TRBD2. The CDR3 has 18 amino acids. Germline V gene sequence: CDR1 SEHNR, CDR2 FQNEAQ (reference sequence). Trimming cost V 7 bases and J 2 bases; bases outside gene matches: 12. As DNA, the CDR3 is TGTGCCAGCATCGCAGGGACTAGCGGGCGGACGACCTACAATGAGCAGTTCTTC. Translated: CASIAGTSGRTTYNEQFF.

The V call is TRBV5-8, the J call TRBJ2-1; 13 nucleotides agree with TRBD2. This CDR3 region has 16 residues. Germline V lookup: CDR1 SGHTS, CDR2 YDEGEE. Trimming cost V 4 bases and J 4 bases; bases outside gene matches: 5. CDR3 sequence (DNA): TGTGCCAGCAGCCCCGTGGGACTAGCGGGATACAATGAGCAGTTCTTC. The encoded protein is CASSPVGLAGYNEQFF.

This clonotype was detected many times. The genes are TRBV5-1 and TRBJ2-7, with TRBD1 as a possible D gene (5 bases). This CDR3 region has 12 residues. The germline gives CDR1 SGHRS, CDR2 YFSETQ. V lost 5 bases, J lost 6 bases, and 12 bases lay in between. DNA for the CDR3: TGCGCCAGCAGTGCTGACAGCCCCGAGCAGTACTTC. It translates to CASSADSPEQYF. The full variable domain, rest sourced from reference TRBV5-1 and TRBJ2-7, is KAGVTQTPRYLIKTRGQQVTLSCSPISGHRSVSWYQQTPGQGLQFLFEYFSETQRNKGNFPGRFSGRQFSNSRSEMNVSTLELGDSALYLCASSADSPEQYFGPGTRLTVT.

V usage is TRBV30 and J usage is TRBJ2-7; the D gene is possibly TRBD1 (6 bases). Trimming shortened V by 3 bases and J by 6 bases, and 9 bases separated the two germline ends. The CDR3 consists of 11 residues. CDR1 GTSNPN and CDR2 SVGIG come from the germline V gene (reference sequence). CDR3 region: CAWRTGFEQYF. In nucleotides, the CDR3 is TGTGCCTGGAGAACAGGGTTCGAGCAGTACTTC.

This clonotype was detected a few times. This chain uses TRBV7-3 with TRBJ1-2; D remains unclear. The CDR3 has 15 amino acids. Trimming pared 2 bases from V and 3 bases from J, leaving 13 bases between. Germline values: CDR1 SGHTA, CDR2 FQGTGA. CDR3 coding DNA: TGTGCCAGCAGCTTAGATGGGAGTGGAGACTATGGCTACACCTTC. Residues: CASSLDGSGDYGYTF.